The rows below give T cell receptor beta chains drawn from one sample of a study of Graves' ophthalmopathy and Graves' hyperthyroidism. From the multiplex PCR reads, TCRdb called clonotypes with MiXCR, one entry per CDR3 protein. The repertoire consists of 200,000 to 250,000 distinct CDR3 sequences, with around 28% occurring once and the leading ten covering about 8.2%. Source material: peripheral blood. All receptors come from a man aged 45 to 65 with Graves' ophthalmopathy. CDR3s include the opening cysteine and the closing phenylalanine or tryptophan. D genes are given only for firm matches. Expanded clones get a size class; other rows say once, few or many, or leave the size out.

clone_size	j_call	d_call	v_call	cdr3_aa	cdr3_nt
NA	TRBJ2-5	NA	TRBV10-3	CAISDEITGTQYF	TGTGCCATCAGTGACGAGATAACGGGGACCCAGTACTTC
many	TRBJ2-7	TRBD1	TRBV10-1	CASSVPRDRSNYEQYF	TGCGCCAGCAGTGTTCCGCGGGACAGGAGCAACTACGAGCAGTACTTC
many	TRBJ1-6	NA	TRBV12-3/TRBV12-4	CASSFGLDSPLHF	TGTGCCAGCAGTTTTGGTTTGGATTCACCCCTCCACTTT
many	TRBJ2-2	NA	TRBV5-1	CASSLEARRAGELFF	TGCGCCAGCAGCTTGGAGGCCCGGAGAGCCGGGGAGCTGTTTTTT
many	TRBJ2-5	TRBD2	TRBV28	CASSQDSGNVWETQYF	TGTGCCAGCAGTCAGGATAGCGGGAACGTTTGGGAGACCCAGTACTTC
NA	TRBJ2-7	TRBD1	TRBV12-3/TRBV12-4	CASSFGQGGEQYF	TGTGCCAGCAGTTTCGGACAGGGGGGAGAGCAGTACTTC
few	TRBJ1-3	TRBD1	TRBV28	CASSPDRFSGNTIYF	TGTGCCAGCAGTCCGGACAGGTTCTCTGGAAACACCATATATTTT
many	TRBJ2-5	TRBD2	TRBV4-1	CASSQGAGRQETQYF	TGCGCCAGCAGCCAAGGAGCGGGGAGACAAGAGACCCAGTACTTC
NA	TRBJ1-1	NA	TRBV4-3	CASSQDVGGAEAFF	TGCGCCAGCAGCCAAGACGTGGGGGGTGCTGAAGCTTTCTTT
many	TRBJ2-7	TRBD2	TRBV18	CASSLGLAPEQYF	TGTGCCAGCTCACTCGGACTAGCGCCCGAGCAGTACTTC
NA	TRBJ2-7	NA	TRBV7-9	CASTDSRTYEQYF	TGTGCCAGCACGGATTCACGCACCTACGAGCAGTACTTC
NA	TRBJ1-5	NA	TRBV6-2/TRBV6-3	CATTDGYSNQPQHF	TGTGCCACCACGGACGGATATAGCAATCAGCCCCAGCATTTT